A single sample is the source of the 30 T cell receptor beta chains below, sequenced in a study of cytomegalovirus exposure and HLA in healthy donors. The PCR had 60 Vbeta and 13 Jbeta primers. The table came from immunoSEQ multiplex PCR; TCRdb's copy has only in-frame clones and leaves some out. Of around 230,000 clones listed, 82% are singletons. Sequencing was done on a sample of PBMCs. These receptors all come from a man aged 40-50 years in good health and CMV-seropositive.

V usage is TRBV5-1 and J usage is TRBJ2-7; possible D gene TRBD2, 5 bases. The CDR3 sequence is 14 residues long. Germline V gene sequence: CDR1 SGHRS, CDR2 YFSETQ. V was shortened by 2 bases and J by 6 bases, with 15 bases between the two germline ends. CDR3 DNA: TGCGCCAGCAGCTTCGAGGGCAGAAAGGGCGAGCAGTACTTC. Protein sequence: CASSFEGRKGEQYF. The complete variable domain, with remaining parts taken from reference TRBV5-1 and TRBJ2-7, reads KAGVTQTPRYLIKTRGQQVTLSCSPISGHRSVSWYQQTPGQGLQFLFEYFSETQRNKGNFPGRFSGRQFSNSRSEMNVSTLELGDSALYLCASSFEGRKGEQYFGPGTRLTVT.

The rearrangement links TRBV5-6 to TRBJ2-2; 7 bases line up with TRBD2. The CDR3 is 16 residues long. CDR1 and CDR2 (germline): SGHDT, YYEEEE. V lost 0 bases to trimming and J lost 5 bases; unmatched junction nucleotides: 7. In DNA form, the CDR3 reads TGTGCCAGCAGCTTGGTCGACGGGAGGAGGACCGGGGAGCTGTTTTTT. Translation gives CASSLVDGRRTGELFF.

This clone was observed a few times. The chain employs TRBV21-1 and TRBJ2-7; the D call TRBD2 from the table was never checked on the DNA. TRBV21-1 is classified as a pseudogene. CDR3 size: 19 residues. The CDR3 loop is CASSKEGLAGGTLSYEQYV. DNA of the CDR3: TGTGCCAGCAGCAAAGAGGGACTAGCGGGAGGCACACTCTCCTACGAGCAGTACGTC.

The rearrangement joins TRBV5-1 to TRBJ1-1; TRBD1 matches 7 bases. CDR3 length: 14 residues. V trimming: 2 bases; J trimming: 4 bases; junction bases outside the gene matches: 5. The germline V gene has CDR1 SGHRS and CDR2 YFSETQ. CDR3 region: CASSFSGGVTEAFF. Written as DNA, the CDR3 is TGCGCCAGCAGCTTTTCAGGGGGTGTCACTGAAGCTTTCTTT.

This chain connects TRBV11-3 to TRBJ2-2; 15 nucleotides agree with TRBD2. CDR3 length: 18 amino acids. The germline V gene has CDR1 SGHNT and CDR2 YENEEA. With V trimmed by 5 bases and J by 5 bases, 9 bases remained unmatched. The CDR3 bases are TGTGCCAGCAGCCCCTGGATCGGACTAGCGGGAGGGACCGGGGAGCTGTTTTTT. It is translated as CASSPWIGLAGGTGELFF. Drawing the rest from reference TRBV11-3 and TRBJ2-2, the complete variable domain is EAGVVQSPRYKIIEKKQPVAFWCNPISGHNTLYWYLQNLGQGPELLIRYENEEAVDDSQLPKDRFSAERLKGVDSTLKIQPAELGDSAVYLCASSPWIGLAGGTGELFFGEGSRLTVL.

The chain employs TRBV5-6 and TRBJ2-1, with D possibly being TRBD2 (6 bases). CDR3 length equals 15 residues. V was pared by 3 bases and J by 3 bases, with 13 bases between. Germline V CDR1 and CDR2: SGHDT, YYEEEE. CDR3 DNA sequence: TGTGCCAGCAGCTCGGACTGGGGGGACTACAATGAGCAGTTCTTC. It yields the protein CASSSDWGDYNEQFF.

This clone was seen a single time. The chain has TRBV11-2 and TRBJ2-3; 11 positions match TRBD2. With V trimmed by 4 bases and J by 3 bases, 3 bases remained unmatched. CDR1 is SGHAT, CDR2 FQNNGV, per germline. The CDR3 length is 15 residues. This CDR3 is CASSYSGRGTDTQYF. The DNA for the CDR3 is TGTGCCAGCAGCTATAGCGGGAGGGGGACAGATACGCAGTATTTT.

The CDR3 sequence: CASSLWGPGGSYNEQFF. DNA of the CDR3: TGTGCCAGCAGTTTATGGGGCCCGGGGGGGTCCTACAATGAGCAGTTCTTC. The rearrangement joins TRBV27 to TRBJ2-1, with TRBD2 matching 8 bases. The germline V gene has CDR1 MNHEY and CDR2 SMNVEV (reference sequence). This CDR3 region has 17 residues. Trimming took 1 base from V and 1 from J; bases not matched to a gene: 6.

This clone was found a few times. For the CDR3, the DNA is TGTGCCAGCAGCCAGACGGGGAGGTCAGCAGGGGAGACCCAGTACTTC. Translated, it gives CASSQTGRSAGETQYF. The J gene is TRBJ2-5, the V gene TRBV7-7, with a weak D call TRBD2 (6 bases). V lost 5 bases and J 5 bases, leaving 21 bases between the germline ends. The germline CDR1 and CDR2 sequences are SSHAT and FNYEAQ (reference sequence). CDR3 length: 16 amino acids.

This clone appeared a single time. This rearrangement joins TRBV30 to TRBJ2-1; TRBD2 agrees at 7 bases. Trimming removed 4 bases from V and 7 bases from J; junction bases left unmatched: 10. The length of the CDR3 is 14 residues. Per germline, CDR1 GTSNPN and CDR2 SVGIG (reference sequence). The CDR3 protein is CAWNHGGRWNEQFF. The CDR3 nucleotides read TGTGCCTGGAACCACGGCGGGAGATGGAATGAGCAGTTCTTC.

The V call is TRBV9, the J call TRBJ2-3, with D perhaps matching TRBD1 (6 bases). V lost 5 bases, J lost 3 bases, and 13 bases lay in between. The CDR3 consists of 14 residues. CDR1 is SGDLS and CDR2 is YYNGEE in the germline V gene. CDR3 coding DNA: TGTGCCAGCAGATCAGGGGAGAGGACAGATACGCAGTATTTT. Translated, it gives CASRSGERTDTQYF.

J is TRBJ2-1 and V is TRBV30; 10 bases match TRBD2. This CDR3 is 16 amino acids long. Per the germline V gene, CDR1 is GTSNPN and CDR2 is SVGIG (reference sequence). J was trimmed by 5 bases and V by 3 bases; bases with no gene match: 10. The CDR3 loop reads CAWSPLGTSVNNEQFF. DNA of the CDR3: TGTGCCTGGAGCCCGTTGGGGACTAGCGTTAACAATGAGCAGTTCTTC.

V usage is TRBV9 and J usage is TRBJ1-2; 9 positions match TRBD1. The CDR3 consists of 13 residues. Germline assignment: CDR1 SGDLS and CDR2 YYNGEE. The V segment lost 3 bases and the J segment 10 bases; nucleotides outside the gene matches: 7. CDR3 loop: CASSARDRDDYTF. The CDR3 region has the DNA TGTGCCAGCAGCGCCCGGGACAGGGATGACTACACCTTC.

In its sample, this clone was seen once. The genes are TRBV4-1 and TRBJ1-5, with TRBD1 matching over 9 bases. Germline V gives CDR1 MGHRA, CDR2 YSYEKL. This CDR3 has 16 residues. The junction had 8 bases not matched to a gene; V was cut back by 2 bases and J by 6 bases. This chain's CDR3 is CASSQPDRGGIQPQHF. The CDR3 DNA reads TGCGCCAGCAGCCAACCTGACAGGGGGGGTATTCAGCCCCAGCATTTT.

The chain employs TRBV6-1 and TRBJ2-3; D may be TRBD2 (5 bases). V lost 2 bases and J 0 bases, leaving 9 bases between the germline ends. The CDR3 has 15 residues. CDR1 and CDR2 (germline): MNHNS, SASEGT. This CDR3 reads CASSERRASTDTQYF. CDR3 bases: TGTGCCAGCAGTGAAAGGCGGGCAAGCACAGATACGCAGTATTTT.

The V gene is TRBV11-1, the J gene TRBJ2-3, with 10 bases fitting TRBD2. CDR3 size: 15 residues. Germline trimming cut 2 bases from V and 6 bases from J; bases unmatched to any gene: 5. Germline V gene data show CDR1 as SGHAT and CDR2 as FQDESV (reference sequence). Here the CDR3 DNA reads TGTGCCAGCAGCTTAAGGCTAGCGGGAGCGGATACGCAGTATTTT. It is translated as CASSLRLAGADTQYF.

The gene calls are TRBV29-1 and TRBJ2-7; D unclear. Germline V gene lookup returns CDR1 SQVTM and CDR2 ANQGSEA. This CDR3 region has 15 residues. Deletions cut 1 base from V and 3 bases from J, with 16 bases between. The CDR3 DNA reads TGCAGCGTTGAAGGAGGAGACGGAGTCCTCTACGAGCAGTACTTC. It codes for CSVEGGDGVLYEQYF.

The chain carries TRBV7-6 and TRBJ1-4, with a weak D call TRBD1 (6 bases). The CDR3 runs to 15 residues. The V gene's germline CDR1 is SGHVS and CDR2 FNYEAQ. V was cut by 1 base and J by 4 bases, with 10 bases left in between. CDR3 loop: CASSLGTAHNEKLFF. The CDR3 region has the DNA TGTGCCAGCAGCTTAGGGACAGCGCATAATGAAAAACTGTTTTTT.

This chain uses TRBV30 with TRBJ2-1; tentative D call: TRBD1 (5 bases). This CDR3 is 14 amino acids long. Per the germline V gene, CDR1 is GTSNPN and CDR2 is SVGIG (reference sequence). V shed 2 bases and J shed 8 bases, with 16 bases lying between them. Written as DNA, the CDR3 is TGTGCCTGGAGTTATTCCAGGGTAGCAGATGAGCAGTTCTTC. It encodes CAWSYSRVADEQFF.

The chain uses TRBV27 and TRBJ1-5; maybe TRBD1 (6 bases). The CDR3 is 13 amino acids. Trimming took off 6 bases at V and 6 bases at J, with 12 bases between the two ends. The germline CDR1 and CDR2 sequences are MNHEY and SMNVEV (reference sequence). This CDR3 is CASRQGRGQPQHF. In DNA form, the CDR3 reads TGTGCCAGCAGACAGGGACGGGGTCAGCCCCAGCATTTT.

V usage is TRBV2 and J usage is TRBJ2-5, with 8 bases that match TRBD2. With V trimmed by 6 bases and J by 5 bases, 11 bases remained unmatched. The CDR3 is 15 amino acids. Germline CDR1 is SNHLY and CDR2 is FYNNEI. This CDR3 is CASRIGLARQETQYF. For the CDR3, the DNA is TGTGCCAGCAGAATCGGACTAGCCAGGCAGGAGACCCAGTACTTC. Complete variable domain (other parts from reference TRBV2 and TRBJ2-5): EPEVTQTPSHQVTQMGQEVILRCVPISNHLYFYWYRQILGQKVEFLVSFYNNEISEKSEIFDDQFSVERPDGSNFTLKIRSTKLEDSAMYFCASRIGLARQETQYFGPGTRLLVL.

The V gene is TRBV13, the J gene TRBJ1-5; 9 bases map to TRBD1. V trimming: 5 bases; J trimming: 7 bases; junction bases outside the gene matches: 9. The CDR3 extends over 15 amino acids. Germline V gene data show CDR1 as PRHDT and CDR2 as FYEKMQ (reference sequence). CDR3 sequence (DNA): TGTGCCAGCAGCCTCCGGGACAGGGCTGGGCAGCCCCAGCATTTT. It is translated as CASSLRDRAGQPQHF.

In this sample, this clone turned up once. This chain connects TRBV5-6 to TRBJ2-5; 8 bases line up with TRBD2. V was clipped by 3 bases and J by 5 bases; unmatched bases: 15. This CDR3 spans 17 amino acids. Germline-derived CDR1 and CDR2 are SGHDT and YYEEEE. CDR3 sequence: CASSWAGWASGQETQYF. The CDR3 DNA is TGTGCCAGCAGCTGGGCTGGGTGGGCTAGCGGGCAGGAGACCCAGTACTTC.

The chain combines TRBV11-2 with TRBJ2-1, with TRBD2 matching 10 bases. After removal of 0 bases from V and 7 bases from J, the junction contained 15 bases not matched to a gene. The CDR3 is made up of 19 amino acids. CDR1 is SGHAT, CDR2 FQNNGV, per germline. DNA of the CDR3: TGTGCCAGCAGCTTAGAGAGGCTAGCGGGAGAATTTCGGCGGAATGAGCAGTTCTTC. It is translated as CASSLERLAGEFRRNEQFF. The complete variable domain, with remaining parts taken from reference TRBV11-2 and TRBJ2-1, reads EAGVAQSPRYKIIEKRQSVAFWCNPISGHATLYWYQQILGQGPKLLIQFQNNGVVDDSQLPKDRFSAERLKGVDSTLKIQPAKLEDSAVYLCASSLERLAGEFRRNEQFFGPGTRLTVL.

The J gene is TRBJ1-5, the V gene TRBV30; 8 bases are a match to TRBD1. Germline V gives CDR1 GTSNPN, CDR2 SVGIG (reference sequence). V was pared by 6 bases and J by 5 bases, with 6 bases of the junction left unmatched. The CDR3 length is 13 residues. This CDR3 reads CACSGQGYQPQHF. CDR3 DNA sequence: TGTGCCTGTTCAGGACAGGGCTATCAGCCCCAGCATTTT.

The chain recombines TRBV6-5 with TRBJ1-5; the D is unclear. The CDR3 contains 12 residues. V lost 2 bases and J lost 6, with 5 bases in between. Per the germline V gene, CDR1 is MNHEY and CDR2 is SVGAGI. The DNA for the CDR3 is TGTGCCAGCAGTTACCCCGGTCAGCCCCAGCATTTT. Its translation is CASSYPGQPQHF.

The rearrangement links TRBV5-4 to TRBJ2-1, with D hard to call. Germline V gene data show CDR1 as SGHNT and CDR2 as YYREEE (reference sequence). The CDR3 runs to 11 residues. V lost 6 bases and J lost 8, with 9 bases in between. The CDR3 loop is CASTSADEQFF. The CDR3 nucleotides read TGTGCCAGCACGAGCGCCGATGAGCAGTTCTTC.

The chain joins TRBV29-1 to TRBJ2-1, with D maybe TRBD2 (7 bases). CDR3 length equals 15 residues. V was clipped by 4 bases and J by 0 bases, with 13 bases between them. CDR1 is SQVTM and CDR2 is ANQGSEA in the germline V gene. The CDR3 protein is CSVGGGDGSYNEQFF. CDR3 DNA sequence: TGCAGCGTTGGAGGGGGGGATGGCTCCTACAATGAGCAGTTCTTC.

This chain uses TRBV19 with TRBJ2-3; 9 bases align to TRBD2. Germline assignment: CDR1 LNHDA and CDR2 SQIVND (reference sequence). This CDR3 contains 15 residues. V was pared by 2 bases and J by 5 bases, with 5 bases of the junction left unmatched. CDR3 amino acids: CASSISSGIGDTQYF. The CDR3, as DNA: TGTGCCAGTAGTATATCTAGCGGGATTGGAGATACGCAGTATTTT.

The chain has TRBV30 and TRBJ2-3; the match to TRBD2 covers 8 bases. The CDR3 has 15 residues. CDR1 is GTSNPN and CDR2 is SVGIG in the germline V gene (reference sequence). The V segment lost 0 bases and the J segment 1 base; nucleotides outside the gene matches: 3. The CDR3 bases are TGTGCCTGGAGTGTCGGGAGGGGAGGCACAGATACGCAGTATTTT. Translated: CAWSVGRGGTDTQYF.